This passage covers 27 T cell receptor beta chains from one sample sequenced in a study of T cell responses to AZD1222 COVID-19 vaccine. Clones were sequenced by immunoSEQ multiplex PCR, and TCRdb holds only the in-frame ones, with some missing. In the table there are 150,000 to 200,000 clones, around 90% of which are singletons. The specimen comprised peripheral blood, sampled 28 days after the second AZD1222 dose. The receptors originated from an adult who received the AZD1222 COVID-19 vaccine.

The chain links TRBV28 to TRBJ1-1, with a tentative D call TRBD1 (6 bases). CDR1 MDHEN and CDR2 SYDVKM come from the germline V gene. The germline V and J ends were trimmed by 6 bases and 10 bases, with 15 bases remaining between them. CDR3 length: 12 residues. The DNA for the CDR3 is TGTGCCAGCAGCCAAGTCAGGGGTCGAGCTTTCTTT. This gives the protein CASSQVRGRAFF.

V is TRBV7-9 and J is TRBJ2-4; the D call may be TRBD1 or TRBD2 (5 bases each). This CDR3 comprises 17 residues. V was trimmed by 8 bases and J by 0 bases, leaving 20 bases between them. The V gene's germline CDR1 is SEHNR and CDR2 FQNEAQ (reference sequence). The CDR3 region is CASPGARGNLAKNIQYF. CDR3 nucleotide sequence: TGTGCCAGCCCCGGGGCCCGGGGAAACTTAGCCAAAAACATTCAGTACTTC.

CDR3 sequence: CASSPGQGAGYEQYF. CDR3 coding DNA: TGTGCCAGCTCACCTGGACAGGGGGCCGGCTACGAGCAGTACTTC. The chain has TRBV18 and TRBJ2-7, with 11 bases that match TRBD1. The trim removed 3 bases at V and 3 bases at J, leaving 4 bases unmatched. There are 15 residues in the CDR3. In germline, CDR1 is KGHSH, CDR2 LQKENI.

The CDR3 loop reads CASSVAWSDRVAEQYF. CDR3 DNA: TGTGCCAGCAGCGTAGCGTGGTCCGACAGGGTTGCCGAGCAGTACTTC. The chain uses TRBV9 and TRBJ2-7, with 7 bases fitting TRBD1. The CDR3 covers 16 residues. CDR1 is SGDLS, CDR2 YYNGEE, per germline. The V segment lost 0 bases and the J segment 6 bases; nucleotides outside the gene matches: 12.

The chain is built from TRBV25-1 and TRBJ2-7; a possible D gene is TRBD1 (7 bases). The CDR3 loop spans 14 amino acids. Germline assignment: CDR1 MGHDK and CDR2 SYGVNS. The V and J ends lost 7 bases and 6 bases respectively, with 19 bases between them. CDR3 DNA sequence: TGTGCCAGCATAGGGGGCGGGAACTACGCCGAGCAGTACTTC. Protein sequence: CASIGGGNYAEQYF.

The chain has TRBV7-2 and TRBJ2-5; 7 bases agree with TRBD1. The CDR3 contains 14 residues. Germline V gene lookup returns CDR1 SGHTA and CDR2 FQGNSA. V was pared by 7 bases and J by 2 bases, with 7 bases of the junction left unmatched. CDR3 DNA sequence: TGTGCCAGCACCCGGGGACAGCTACAAGAGACCCAGTACTTC. Its translation: CASTRGQLQETQYF.

V is TRBV19 and J is TRBJ2-7; 11 bases map to TRBD2. CDR1 and CDR2 (germline): LNHDA, SQIVND (reference sequence). J was trimmed by 5 bases and V by 4 bases; bases with no gene match: 1. This CDR3 region has 13 residues. CDR3 bases: TGTGCCAGTAGTAGGGGACTAGCGGACGAGCAGTACTTC. This sequence encodes CASSRGLADEQYF. Full variable domain (rest looked up from reference TRBV19 and TRBJ2-7): DGGITQSPKYLFRKEGQNVTLSCEQNLNHDAMYWYRQDPGQGLRLIYYSQIVNDFQKGDIAEGYSVSREKKESFPLTVTSAQKNPTAFYLCASSRGLADEQYFGPGTRLTVT.

V usage is TRBV24-1 and J usage is TRBJ2-3; the D gene could be TRBD1 or TRBD2 (6 bases each). There are 13 residues in the CDR3. The germline gives CDR1 KGHDR, CDR2 SFDVKD. Trimming cost V 9 bases and J 3 bases, with 12 bases left between them. As DNA, the CDR3 is TGTGCCACCGCTCGGAGGGGGACAGATACGCAGTATTTT. Encoded protein: CATARRGTDTQYF.

J is TRBJ2-2 and V is TRBV9; D is perhaps TRBD2 (5 bases). The CDR3 is 15 residues long. V lost 0 bases and J lost 5, with 11 bases in between. Germline lookup yields CDR1 SGDLS and CDR2 YYNGEE. In DNA, the CDR3 is TGTGCCAGCAGCGTAGCTAGCATGGGAACCGGGGAGCTGTTTTTT. It translates to CASSVASMGTGELFF.

This clone was observed a single time. This chain links TRBV12-3 or TRBV12-4 with TRBJ2-5; a possible D gene is TRBD2 (5 bases). V lost 7 bases and J 4 bases, leaving 10 bases between the germline ends. This CDR3 comprises 12 residues. The CDR3 loop reads CASTLRGETQYF. Here the CDR3 DNA reads TGTGCCAGCACCCTCCGGGGAGAGACCCAGTACTTC.

This chain connects TRBV5-1 to TRBJ2-7; D tentatively reads TRBD1 or TRBD2 (6 bases each). From germline, CDR1 is SGHRS and CDR2 YFSETQ. CDR3 length: 14 residues. Trimming took 1 base from V and 4 from J, leaving 12 bases between them. CDR3 residues: CASSLNGGGYEQYF. CDR3 sequence (DNA): TGCGCCAGCAGCTTGAACGGGGGCGGTTACGAGCAGTACTTC.

The chain uses TRBV4-2 and TRBJ2-3; D is possibly TRBD1 (6 bases). CDR1 and CDR2 from the germline V gene are LGHNA and YNFKEQ. The V end lost 3 bases, the J end lost 6 bases, and 13 bases lay between the germline ends. CDR3 length: 14 amino acids. CDR3 coding DNA: TGTGCCAGCAGCCAGGGTCCGCAGGGGGATACGCAGTATTTT. It specifies CASSQGPQGDTQYF.

The CDR3 coding sequence is TGTGCCAGCAGCATACAGGGCTACGAGCAGTACTTC. Encoded protein: CASSIQGYEQYF. The chain is built from TRBV28 and TRBJ2-7, with D possibly matching TRBD1 (6 bases). Between the trimmed V and J ends, which lost 6 bases and 3 bases, there was a span of 9 bases. The CDR3 has 12 amino acids. Germline V gene sequence: CDR1 MDHEN, CDR2 SYDVKM.

The rearrangement joins TRBV29-1 to TRBJ1-3, with TRBD1 as a possible D gene (5 bases). This CDR3 spans 13 amino acids. V lost 1 base to trimming and J lost 5 bases, with 9 bases between them. CDR1 SQVTM and CDR2 ANQGSEA come from the germline V gene. The DNA of the CDR3 is TGCAGCGTTGAAGGGCGGGGCCGAAACACCATATATTTT. Protein: CSVEGRGRNTIYF.

The chain joins TRBV30 to TRBJ2-1, with D possibly TRBD1 on 6 matching bases. Deletions cut 0 bases from V and 9 bases from J, with 18 bases between. CDR3 size: 15 residues. Germline CDR1 and CDR2: GTSNPN and SVGIG (reference sequence). CDR3: CAWSVSRGIRLEQFF. In DNA, the CDR3 is TGTGCCTGGAGTGTGAGCAGGGGAATTAGGCTTGAGCAGTTCTTC.

The V and J genes are TRBV11-2 and TRBJ2-1, with D tentatively TRBD1 (5 bases). The CDR3 has 19 amino acids. Germline V CDR1 and CDR2: SGHAT, FQNNGV. The V gene lost 5 bases and the J gene lost 0 bases, with 23 bases spanning the gap. The CDR3 sequence: CASSPRRQGTPVSYNEQFF. In DNA form, the CDR3 reads TGTGCCAGCAGCCCCCGTCGGCAGGGAACTCCTGTCTCCTACAATGAGCAGTTCTTC.

This clone was recorded once. This chain uses TRBV4-1 with TRBJ2-2; no reliable D call. There are 12 residues in the CDR3. In germline, CDR1 is MGHRA, CDR2 YSYEKL. V lost 2 bases to trimming and J lost 7 bases, with 5 bases between them. CDR3 residues: CASSQRVGELFF. The CDR3 DNA sequence: TGCGCCAGCAGCCAACGTGTCGGGGAGCTGTTTTTT.

The gene calls are TRBV19 and TRBJ2-3; TRBD2 matches at 12 bases. The V and J ends lost 2 bases and 4 bases, in that order; junction bases with no gene match: 1. The CDR3 extends over 15 amino acids. The germline V gene has CDR1 LNHDA and CDR2 SQIVND (reference sequence). The CDR3 nucleotides read TGTGCCAGTAGTATACTAGCGGGAGGGGCAGATACGCAGTATTTT. It yields the protein CASSILAGGADTQYF.

V is TRBV7-9 and J is TRBJ2-7, with 13 bases that match TRBD2. This CDR3 has 14 residues. Germline CDR1 SEHNR, CDR2 FQNEAQ (reference sequence). V dropped 5 bases and J dropped 7; count of bases not matched to a gene: 5. The CDR3 loop reads CASSPTSGRLEQYF. The DNA for the CDR3 is TGTGCCAGCAGCCCGACTAGCGGGAGGTTAGAGCAGTACTTC.

This clone was found once. J is TRBJ1-1 and V is TRBV18; no definite D call. V was clipped by 1 base and J by 2 bases, with 8 bases between them. This CDR3 spans 14 amino acids. Germline values: CDR1 KGHSH, CDR2 LQKENI. This chain's CDR3 is CASSPRGINTEAFF. The CDR3 DNA is TGTGCCAGCTCACCACGGGGAATTAACACTGAAGCTTTCTTT. The full variable domain, rest sourced from reference TRBV18 and TRBJ1-1, is NAGVMQNPRHLVRRRGQEARLRCSPMKGHSHVYWYRQLPEEGLKFMVYLQKENIIDESGMPKERFSAEFPKEGPSILRIQQVVRGDSAAYFCASSPRGINTEAFFGQGTRLTVV.

J is TRBJ2-7 and V is TRBV5-1; TRBD1 is a possible D gene (7 bases). The CDR3 runs to 17 residues. Per the germline V gene, CDR1 is SGHRS and CDR2 is YFSETQ. V was trimmed by 4 bases and J by 1 base, leaving 21 bases between them. This CDR3 is CASSTPGAGTVSYEQYF. CDR3 DNA sequence: TGCGCCAGCAGCACTCCGGGGGCAGGGACAGTATCCTACGAGCAGTACTTC.

The rearrangement links TRBV9 to TRBJ2-7, with unresolved D. The germline V gene has CDR1 SGDLS and CDR2 YYNGEE. The germline V and J ends were trimmed by 4 bases and 2 bases, with 4 bases remaining between them. The CDR3 length is 11 residues. CDR3 in DNA: TGTGCCAGCAGCCCCCCCTACGAGCAGTACTTC. Protein: CASSPPYEQYF.

This clone was seen just once. The chain recombines TRBV6-6 with TRBJ2-1; D is unresolved. Looked up from germline, CDR1 is MNHNY and CDR2 is SVGAGI (reference sequence). The CDR3 sequence is 13 residues long. Trimming shortened V by 2 bases and J by 14 bases, and 16 bases separated the two germline ends. The CDR3 here is CASSYRTPSWEFF. The CDR3, as DNA: TGTGCCAGCAGTTACCGTACGCCGAGTTGGGAGTTCTTC.

This clone has a handful of counts. At the DNA level, this CDR3 is encoded by other sequences in the same sample as well. The chain is built from TRBV4-2 and TRBJ1-1; D unclear. CDR3 size: 12 residues. CDR1 is LGHNA, CDR2 YNFKEQ, per germline. Trimming cost V 3 bases and J 4 bases, with 6 bases left between them. For the CDR3, the DNA is TGTGCCAGCAGCCACCGGGGCACTGAAGCTTTCTTT. Translation: CASSHRGTEAFF.

V usage is TRBV30 and J usage is TRBJ2-7; no definite D call. Germline CDR1 and CDR2: GTSNPN and SVGIG (reference sequence). The CDR3 is 14 residues long. With 7 bases removed from V and 2 bases from J, the gap between germline ends came to 18 bases. The CDR3 sequence: CASATLKAPYEQYF. CDR3 coding DNA: TGTGCCTCCGCGACCCTTAAGGCCCCCTACGAGCAGTACTTC.

This clone was picked up one time. V and J are TRBV28 and TRBJ2-4; D call uncertain. Trimming removed 7 bases at V and 0 bases at J, with 19 bases between. Germline CDR1 is MDHEN and CDR2 is SYDVKM. This CDR3 spans 17 amino acids. CDR3 nucleotide sequence: TGTGCCAGCATCGTCGGTCGCGTCTTTCTAGCCAAAAACATTCAGTACTTC. Amino acid sequence: CASIVGRVFLAKNIQYF. The full variable domain, completed using reference TRBV28 and TRBJ2-4, is DVKVTQSSRYLVKRTGEKVFLECVQDMDHENMFWYRQDPGLGLRLIYFSYDVKMKEKGDIPEGYSVSREKKERFSLILESASTNQTSMYLCASIVGRVFLAKNIQYFGAGTRLSVL.

This rearrangement joins TRBV19 to TRBJ2-1; TRBD2 matches 9 bases. With V trimmed by 10 bases and J by 4 bases, 8 bases remained unmatched. The CDR3 totals 14 residues. Germline V gives CDR1 LNHDA, CDR2 SQIVND (reference sequence). In DNA form, the CDR3 reads TGTGCCACCACGAGCGGGAGGCTTTACAATGAGCAGTTCTTC. Protein: CATTSGRLYNEQFF.